This TCR beta chain was identified in a study of shared clonotypes between healthy human individuals. Study summary: The plates for each donor numbered three CD4 naive, three CD4 memory, two CD8 naive and one CD8 memory.

Sequencing was at deep level. Profiling relied on immunoSEQ multiplex PCR, and the TCRdb table lists in-frame clones only, not all of them. This sample has 800,000 to 950,000 clones, with roughly 96% found just once. Terminally differentiated effector memory CD45RA+ cells were excluded by CCR7 positive selection of CD45RO-negative cells. Every one of the donors was a Caucasian adult that lived in Nashville, Tennessee. V was pared by 2 bases and J by 7 bases, with 2 bases of the junction left unmatched. CDR1 and CDR2 (germline): MGHRA, YSYEKL. The CDR3 has 15 residues. Sequencing used naive CD8+ T cells sorted from blood. The receptor was derived from a man aged 25-40 years in good health. The J gene is TRBJ2-1, the V gene TRBV4-1, with 13 bases fitting TRBD2. The CDR3 loop is CASSQTSGRENEQFF. The DNA of the CDR3 is TGCGCCAGCAGCCAAACTAGCGGGAGGGAGAATGAGCAGTTCTTC.